This TCR beta chain was recorded in a study of blood T cells in healthy people across ages. Whole-study findings and limits: Among T cells, TCR beta diversity per million cells dropped roughly linearly as age rose. Reliance upon unsorted PBMCs precluded definitive naive versus antigen-experienced comparison.

The use of a sample-barcoded 5' primer and a J-beta primer mix characterized a second PCR of about 7 to 12 cycles. The template-switch adaptor, which had 12 random nucleotides, put a tag on each cDNA molecule. TCRdb re-called the 5' RACE reads through MiXCR, storing one row per CDR3 protein. The profile covers over 1,500,000 distinct CDR3 sequences, with 49% appearing a single time and around 2.1% taken by the ten largest. The CDR3 runs to 14 residues. Germline CDR1 reads SEHNR; CDR2 reads FQNEAQ (reference sequence). V gave up 5 bases and J gave up 6 bases; unmatched junction bases: 3. In this sample, this clonotype turned up many times. Its antigen is unidentified. Donors ranged from about 6 to 95 years old and were healthy Caucasians in Russia.

The TCR comes from a woman aged 40-49 years in good health. The chain recombines TRBV7-9 with TRBJ1-4, with TRBD1 matching over 10 bases. The material sequenced was blood. The CDR3 sequence: CASSPGQGHEKLFF. The DNA for the CDR3 is TGTGCCAGCAGCCCGGGACAGGGGCATGAAAAACTGTTTTTT.